One and the same sample provided the 5 T cell receptor beta chains below, sequenced in a study of cytomegalovirus exposure and HLA in healthy donors. The PCR had 60 Vbeta and 13 Jbeta primers. TCRdb's copy holds only in-frame clones and misses some; the assay was immunoSEQ multiplex PCR. The table has some 270,000 clones, about four fifths seen once. Source material: PBMCs. These receptors were obtained from a girl aged 2-10 years in good health and CMV-seronegative.

This chain joins TRBV5-3 and TRBJ2-1, with D possibly TRBD2 on 5 matching bases. TRBV5-3 counts as an open reading frame of uncertain function. Trimming cost V 0 bases and J 6 bases, with 7 bases left between them. This CDR3 has 13 amino acids. The CDR3 loop is CARSLGRVNEQFF. The CDR3, as DNA: TGTGCCAGAAGCTTGGGGCGGGTCAATGAGCAGTTCTTC.

This clone was picked up one time. The chain uses TRBV27 and TRBJ2-1; 8 bases agree with TRBD2. Germline V gene sequence: CDR1 MNHEY, CDR2 SMNVEV (reference sequence). The CDR3 totals 13 residues. After removal of 3 bases from V and 7 bases from J, the junction contained 2 bases not matched to a gene. The DNA of the CDR3 is TGTGCCAGCAGTTTGGGACTAGGAAATGAGCAGTTCTTC. Encoded protein: CASSLGLGNEQFF.

V and J are TRBV5-1 and TRBJ1-5, with D unresolved. Germline CDR1 and CDR2: SGHRS and YFSETQ. The CDR3 sequence is 16 residues long. V shed 0 bases and J shed 7 bases, with 17 bases lying between them. Here the CDR3 DNA reads TGCGCCAGCAGCTTGGTTCCGGGAGGTGGTGGCCAGCCCCAGCATTTT. It translates to CASSLVPGGGGQPQHF. The full variable domain, in which reference TRBV5-1 and TRBJ1-5 provide the parts outside the CDR3, is KAGVTQTPRYLIKTRGQQVTLSCSPISGHRSVSWYQQTPGQGLQFLFEYFSETQRNKGNFPGRFSGRQFSNSRSEMNVSTLELGDSALYLCASSLVPGGGGQPQHFGDGTRLSIL.

The rearrangement links TRBV7-3 to TRBJ2-1, with TRBD2 identical over 10 bases. CDR1 and CDR2 (germline): SGHTA, FQGTGA. This CDR3 is 17 amino acids long. With V trimmed by 2 bases and J by 10 bases, 14 bases remained unmatched. The CDR3 spells CASSLSPSGGAFSEQFF. As DNA, the CDR3 is TGTGCCAGCAGCTTATCGCCGAGCGGGGGGGCCTTTAGCGAGCAGTTCTTC.

The chain combines TRBV28 with TRBJ1-2; 7 nucleotides match TRBD1. J lost 3 bases, V lost 5 bases, and 6 bases had no gene match. This CDR3 is built from 14 residues. Germline V CDR1 and CDR2: MDHEN, SYDVKM. CDR3 sequence (DNA): TGTGCCAGCAGTCCGTCTGACAGGGACTATGGCTACACCTTC. This codes for CASSPSDRDYGYTF.